The rows below give T cell receptor beta chains drawn from one sample of a study of T-cell reconstitution after alpha-beta-depleted transplantation in children. TCRdb recomputed calls from the PCR reads with MiXCR, one row per CDR3 protein. The table shows 150,000 to 200,000 distinct CDR3 sequences, with 5.5% to 7% occurring only once. The sample in question was PBMCs, obtained before TCRalphabeta/CD19-depleted stem cell transplant. The source of these receptors is a girl under three years old with combined immunodeficiency, due to receive a stem cell transplant. The CDR3 runs from the conserved cysteine through the conserved F or W. Fields, in order: J gene, V gene, CDR3 length, CDR3 protein.

TRBJ2-1,TRBV28,15,CASSLETGGSNEQFF
TRBJ2-7,TRBV29-1,13,CSVGRQGEYEQYF
TRBJ2-1,TRBV20-1,16,CSARDRKATSYNEQFF
TRBJ2-7,TRBV7-6,15,CASSLKGSLPYEQYF
TRBJ2-1,TRBV10-3,12,CAISEVGYEQFF
TRBJ2-3,TRBV20-1,17,CSASPLLAGGPGDTQYF
TRBJ2-3,TRBV15,13,CATLAEYTDTQYF
TRBJ2-1,TRBV4-3,17,CASSQGVAGGLYNEQFF
TRBJ2-1,TRBV20-1,15,CSLRAVAGVYNEQFF
TRBJ2-1,TRBV4-3,15,CASSNSGGSYNEQFF
TRBJ2-2,TRBV5-5,15,CASSPDRGPTGELFF
TRBJ2-7,TRBV4-3,16,CASSQGTSGRSCEQYF
TRBJ2-5,TRBV7-6,14,CASSRRTDQETQYF
TRBJ1-1,TRBV9,17,CASSVAPVGGAHTEAFF
TRBJ1-5,TRBV4-1,14,CASSGRQSNQPQHF
TRBJ2-6,TRBV20-1,17,CSARGDLLPSGANVLTF
TRBJ2-1,TRBV7-3,13,CASSQSNLNEQFF
TRBJ1-2,TRBV10-3,18,CAIPTGTTGNFLLNGYTF
TRBJ2-1,TRBV19,17,CASSIGGGTGSYNEQFF
TRBJ2-3,TRBV29-1,15,CSVEGGEGGTDTQYF
TRBJ2-2,TRBV12-3/TRBV12-4,15,CASSFFQWGTGELFF
TRBJ2-1,TRBV12-3/TRBV12-4,13,CASSVTTGNEQFF
TRBJ2-7,TRBV20-1,14,CSAHDRGLSWEQYF
TRBJ1-5,TRBV6-5,15,CASRRTVDSNQPQHF
TRBJ2-7,TRBV5-5,14,CASSFGQGSYEQYF
TRBJ1-3,TRBV7-9,13,CASSLVGQISIYF
TRBJ1-3,TRBV7-2,12,CASSLYRASIYF
TRBJ2-7,TRBV12-3/TRBV12-4,14,CASRSGQGLYEQYF
TRBJ2-7,TRBV6-2/TRBV6-3,17,CASIDSGTSGSPYEQYF
TRBJ2-2,TRBV29-1,15,CSVDGQGGTTGELFF
TRBJ1-3,TRBV7-9,13,CATLGGPGNTIYF
TRBJ2-5,TRBV5-1,14,CASSQLRMQETQYF
TRBJ2-4,TRBV29-1,16,CSVLGGLADDKNIQYF
TRBJ2-7,TRBV7-9,13,CASSPGSVVEQYF
TRBJ2-2,TRBV5-1,16,CASSPLAGVSTGELFF
TRBJ1-2,TRBV7-8,15,CASSLVYSDVFGYTF
TRBJ2-1,TRBV20-1,15,CSAPSTRGFVDEQFF
TRBJ2-7,TRBV11-2,18,CASSSYEPTVSGSYEQYF
TRBJ2-2,TRBV19,19,CASNGLILAGGANTGELFF
TRBJ2-2,TRBV7-3,14,CASSPNGGAGELFF
TRBJ2-7,TRBV4-1,16,CASSSRDRSSFYEQYF
TRBJ2-7,TRBV7-8,15,CASSFGGALQAEQYF
TRBJ2-5,TRBV12-3/TRBV12-4,15,CASSSLVGQQETQYF
TRBJ2-1,TRBV20-1,14,CSANGLAAYNEQFF
TRBJ1-4,TRBV7-8,16,CASSSGLRASNEKLFF
TRBJ1-1,TRBV12-3/TRBV12-4,14,CASSLGGAWTEAFF
TRBJ1-2,TRBV11-2,18,CASSSPNRGRTGPYGYTF